This passage covers 22 T cell receptor beta chains from one sample sequenced in a study of T cell responses to AZD1222 COVID-19 vaccine. Profiling relied on immunoSEQ multiplex PCR, and the TCRdb table lists in-frame clones only, not all of them. The data contain 100,000 to 150,000 clones, more than 80% of them singletons. The sample was peripheral blood, taken on day 0 of AZD1222 vaccination. The receptors derive from an adult in good health.

Here the CDR3 reads CATSRDRVSPYQPQHF. In DNA, the CDR3 is TGTGCCACCAGCAGAGATAGGGTCAGCCCTTATCAGCCCCAGCATTTT. This chain links TRBV15 with TRBJ1-5; D gene uncertain. From germline, CDR1 is LNHNV and CDR2 YYDKDF (reference sequence). The V gene lost 0 bases and the J gene lost 5 bases, with 14 bases spanning the gap. The CDR3 is made up of 16 amino acids.

The J gene is TRBJ2-7, the V gene TRBV4-3; D perhaps matches TRBD2 (5 bases). There are 14 residues in the CDR3. CDR1 LGHNA and CDR2 YSLEER come from the germline V gene. V lost 1 base to trimming and J lost 0 bases, with 7 bases between them. The CDR3 reads CASSQVTSSYEQYF. CDR3 sequence (DNA): TGCGCCAGCAGCCAAGTTACTAGCTCCTACGAGCAGTACTTC.

V is TRBV10-2 and J is TRBJ2-7; no reliable D call. Looked up from germline, CDR1 is WSHSY and CDR2 is SAAADI. The ends were cut back, 6 bases at V and 4 bases at J, with 7 bases in the middle. The CDR3 sequence is 11 residues long. The CDR3 DNA sequence: TGCGCCAGCAGGGTCATATACGAGCAGTACTTC. Protein sequence: CASRVIYEQYF.

This sequence joins TRBV29-1 and TRBJ1-4; TRBD1 might be the D (6 bases). Germline V lookup: CDR1 SQVTM, CDR2 ANQGSEA. V was clipped by 7 bases and J by 6 bases, with 12 bases between them. This CDR3 comprises 12 residues. The CDR3: CSATGNDEKLFF. CDR3 coding DNA: TGCAGCGCAACAGGGAATGATGAAAAACTGTTTTTT. Full variable domain (outside the CDR3, taken from reference TRBV29-1 and TRBJ1-4): SAVISQKPSRDICQRGTSLTIQCQVDSQVTMMFWYRQQPGQSLTLIATANQGSEATYESGFVIDKFPISRPNLTFSTLTVSNMSPEDSSIYLCSATGNDEKLFFGSGTQLSVL.

This clone was recorded once. The chain couples TRBV20-1 to TRBJ2-1; D is possibly TRBD2 (6 bases). CDR1 DFQATT and CDR2 SNEGSKA come from the germline V gene (reference sequence). CDR3 size: 13 residues. With 3 bases removed from V and 6 bases from J, the gap between germline ends came to 12 bases. CDR3 sequence reads: CSASNLAPNEQFF. The DNA for the CDR3 is TGCAGTGCTAGTAATCTAGCGCCCAATGAGCAGTTCTTC.

This rearrangement joins TRBV7-8 to TRBJ2-5; perhaps TRBD1 as D (6 bases). The V and J ends lost 10 bases and 6 bases respectively, with 27 bases between them. CDR1 and CDR2 from the germline V gene are SGHVS and FQNEAQ. This CDR3 has 16 residues. CDR3 DNA: TGTGCCATCCTAAGTGGGGACATTAGCAGGAAGCAGACCCAGTACTTC. Translating it yields CAILSGDISRKQTQYF.

The chain employs TRBV11-3 and TRBJ2-2; TRBD2 is a possible D gene (5 bases). The germline CDR1 and CDR2 sequences are SGHNT and YENEEA. This CDR3 spans 22 amino acids. Deletions cut 0 bases from V and 0 bases from J, with 26 bases between. CDR3 loop: CASSLEIGSGRAIQSNTGELFF. The CDR3 bases are TGTGCCAGCAGCTTAGAGATTGGATCTGGGCGGGCCATACAATCGAACACCGGGGAGCTGTTTTTT.

The chain uses TRBV6-2 or TRBV6-3 and TRBJ2-3; D call uncertain. The CDR3 is 11 residues long. Germline values: CDR1 MNHEY, CDR2 SVGEGT. Trimming shortened V by 1 base and J by 6 bases, and 2 bases separated the two germline ends. In DNA, the CDR3 is TGTGCCAGCAGTTACTGGGATACGCAGTATTTT. Amino acids: CASSYWDTQYF.

The gene calls are TRBV7-2 and TRBJ2-3, with 11 positions matching TRBD2. The J segment lost 4 bases and the V segment lost 4 bases, leaving 10 bases of the junction unmatched. Germline assignment: CDR1 SGHTA and CDR2 FQGNSA. This CDR3 contains 17 residues. The CDR3 loop reads CASSSSLAGGWADTQYF. CDR3 nucleotides: TGTGCCAGCAGCTCCAGCCTAGCGGGAGGTTGGGCAGATACGCAGTATTTT.

This clone was observed a handful of times. The chain employs TRBV9 and TRBJ2-6, with D hard to call. Trimming removed 5 bases at V and 0 bases at J, with 6 bases between. The CDR3 covers 14 residues. CDR1 and CDR2 (germline): SGDLS, YYNGEE. The CDR3 loop is CASRASSGANVLTF. CDR3 nucleotides: TGTGCCAGCAGGGCCAGCTCTGGGGCCAACGTCCTGACTTTC.

V gene TRBV5-1 combines with J gene TRBJ2-3, with D perhaps TRBD2 (6 bases). V was clipped by 0 bases and J by 0 bases, with 11 bases between them. This CDR3 has 16 residues. From germline, CDR1 is SGHRS and CDR2 YFSETQ. CDR3: CASSLVFAGSTDTQYF. CDR3 coding DNA: TGCGCCAGCAGCTTGGTCTTTGCGGGGAGCACAGATACGCAGTATTTT.

This rearrangement joins TRBV12-2 to TRBJ1-2; no DNA check was done on the table's D call, TRBD1. TRBV12-2 is a documented pseudogene. The CDR3 is made up of 17 amino acids. CDR3 region: CASRLRTGGATNYGYTF. The CDR3 DNA reads as TGTGCAAGTCGACTTCGGACAGGGGGGGCTACTAACTATGGCTACACCTTC.

The chain carries TRBV27 and TRBJ2-7, with D possibly matching TRBD2 (6 bases). Germline V gene sequence: CDR1 MNHEY, CDR2 SMNVEV (reference sequence). CDR3 length equals 15 residues. Deletions cut 2 bases from V and 3 bases from J, with 14 bases between. The CDR3 loop reads CASSLVREAHYEQYF. CDR3 sequence (DNA): TGTGCCAGCAGTTTAGTTAGGGAGGCCCACTACGAGCAGTACTTC.

This clone was seen a single time. This rearrangement joins TRBV7-9 to TRBJ2-3; no clear D. Germline V gene sequence: CDR1 SEHNR, CDR2 FQNEAQ (reference sequence). This CDR3 region has 12 residues. Deletions cut 3 bases from V and 4 bases from J, with 5 bases between. The CDR3 DNA reads TGTGCCAGCAGCTTTAGGGCAGATACGCAGTATTTT. It codes for CASSFRADTQYF.

The chain has TRBV10-2 and TRBJ1-5; 7 nucleotides align to TRBD1. Unmatched junction bases numbered 4, after V lost 6 bases and J lost 8 bases. Germline CDR1 and CDR2: WSHSY and SAAADI. CDR3 length: 12 amino acids. CDR3 nucleotides: TGCGCCAGCAGGACAGGGTTTGAGCCCCAGCATTTT. Translated: CASRTGFEPQHF.

The gene calls are TRBV27 and TRBJ2-1; TRBD2 matches at 10 bases. Germline-derived CDR1 and CDR2 are MNHEY and SMNVEV (reference sequence). V dropped 5 bases and J dropped 4; count of bases not matched to a gene: 5. The CDR3 is 15 residues long. CDR3 DNA sequence: TGTGCCAGCAGTCCATCTAGCGGGAGATACAATGAGCAGTTCTTC. This codes for CASSPSSGRYNEQFF.

The V and J genes are TRBV11-2 and TRBJ2-1, with TRBD2 as a possible D gene (6 bases). Per germline, CDR1 SGHAT and CDR2 FQNNGV. This CDR3 comprises 17 residues. V lost 1 base to trimming and J lost 3 bases, with 16 bases between them. CDR3 sequence reads: CASSLVGFSGVYNEQFF. CDR3 nucleotide sequence: TGTGCCAGCAGCTTAGTGGGTTTTTCGGGAGTCTACAATGAGCAGTTCTTC.

This rearrangement joins TRBV9 to TRBJ2-3; D ambiguous. The germline CDR1 and CDR2 sequences are SGDLS and YYNGEE. This CDR3 region has 12 residues. Trimming took off 0 bases at V and 6 bases at J, with 5 bases between the two ends. The chain's CDR3 is CASSVEDDTQYF. CDR3 bases: TGTGCCAGCAGCGTAGAAGACGATACGCAGTATTTT.

The V gene is TRBV5-1, the J gene TRBJ1-1, with unresolved D. Germline V gene lookup returns CDR1 SGHRS and CDR2 YFSETQ. The CDR3 runs to 16 residues. Between the trimmed V and J ends, which lost 0 bases and 8 bases, there was a span of 20 bases. The CDR3 region is CASSLASGRRTEEAFF. The DNA for the CDR3 is TGCGCCAGCAGCTTGGCCTCGGGCCGCCGAACGGAAGAAGCTTTCTTT.

J is TRBJ2-3 and V is TRBV4-3; 12 bases align to TRBD2. CDR1 is LGHNA and CDR2 is YSLEER in the germline V gene. This CDR3 region has 17 residues. V lost 3 bases, J lost 5 bases, and 9 bases stayed unmatched. The CDR3 DNA follows: TGCGCCAGCAGCCAGGATACGACTAGCGGGAGTGGAGATACGCAGTATTTT. Translated: CASSQDTTSGSGDTQYF.

Only one count was recorded for this clone. The chain employs TRBV6-6 and TRBJ1-4; 12 bases align to TRBD1. This CDR3 has 19 amino acids. Germline CDR1 is MNHNY and CDR2 is SVGAGI (reference sequence). Unmatched junction bases numbered 18, after V lost 5 bases and J lost 8 bases. The CDR3 nucleotides read TGTGCCAGCAGTCGAAGGGGGCCGGGACAGGGGGCGCGGAACGAAAAACTGTTTTTT. This gives the protein CASSRRGPGQGARNEKLFF.

This clone is medium-sized within its sample. The chain is built from TRBV5-1 and TRBJ1-5; D possibly corresponds to TRBD1 (5 bases). V lost 4 bases and J 1 base, leaving 12 bases between the germline ends. CDR3 size: 15 residues. CDR1 is SGHRS and CDR2 is YFSETQ in the germline V gene. The CDR3 region is CASSIGGVSNQPQHF. The CDR3 DNA follows: TGCGCCAGCAGCATCGGGGGGGTCAGCAATCAGCCCCAGCATTTT.